This is a list of T cell receptor beta chains from one sample in a study of blood T cell repertoires in COVID-19. The repertoire was sequenced with immunoSEQ multiplex PCR; TCRdb's copy has only in-frame clones and lacks some. The repertoire holds about 140,000 clones, with about 89% as singletons. The specimen sequenced was peripheral blood. The receptors derive from a man in his fifties or sixties with active COVID-19. Both conserved end residues are part of each CDR3. The order of the fields is V gene, clone size, J gene, D gene, CDR3 protein, CDR3 DNA. The D gene is left open where the match is weak. Part of the rows lack a size; the others show once, few, many or a class for expanded clones.

>TRBV5-1|.|TRBJ1-1|TRBD1
CASSSGTGHTEAFF
TGCGCCAGCAGCTCTGGGACAGGGCACACTGAAGCTTTCTTT
>TRBV20-1|.|TRBJ2-3|TRBD2
CSASGLAGEYIHDIKSTDTQYF
TGCAGTGCTAGTGGGCTAGCGGGGGAATATATCCATGATATTAAAAGCACAGATACGCAGTATTTT
>TRBV19|few|TRBJ1-2|.
CASSMALPNYGYTF
TGTGCCAGTAGTATGGCCCTCCCTAACTATGGCTACACCTTC
>TRBV29-1|.|TRBJ1-6|.
CSAGERPRSPLHF
TGCAGCGCCGGAGAGAGGCCGAGGTCACCCCTCCACTTT
>TRBV4-1|.|TRBJ1-5|TRBD1
CASSLGIVQGASGWPQHF
TGCGCCAGCAGCCTAGGGATCGTACAGGGGGCCTCTGGGTGGCCCCAGCATTTT
>TRBV2|.|TRBJ2-5|.
CASSDGLGRGETQYF
TGTGCCAGCAGTGATGGTTTAGGCCGAGGGGAGACCCAGTACTTC
>TRBV10-3|few|TRBJ2-7|TRBD1
CATAPGTGQYEQYF
TGTGCCACCGCCCCCGGGACAGGACAATACGAGCAGTACTTC
>TRBV27|.|TRBJ1-5|.
CASSLGQSNQPQHF
TGTGCCAGCAGTTTAGGCCAGTCCAATCAGCCCCAGCATTTT
>TRBV5-1|.|TRBJ2-3|TRBD2
CASSLGTSYITQYF
TGCGCCAGCAGCTTGGGGACTAGCTATATTACGCAGTATTTT
>TRBV14|.|TRBJ1-1|.
CASSQARRRTEAFF
TGTGCCAGCAGCCAAGCCAGGAGGCGGACTGAAGCTTTCTTT
>TRBV7-7|once|TRBJ2-1|.
CASSLDIYNEQFF
TGTGCCAGCAGCTTGGACATTTACAATGAGCAGTTCTTC
>TRBV27|few|TRBJ2-2|TRBD2
CASSSPGLADTGELFF
TGTGCCAGCAGTTCCCCGGGACTAGCTGACACCGGGGAGCTGTTTTTT
>TRBV5-5|.|TRBJ1-4|.
CASSLVVGGNEKLFF
TGTGCCAGCAGCTTGGTTGTCGGCGGTAATGAAAAACTGTTTTTT
>TRBV6-6|.|TRBJ2-7|.
CASSPTGVSSYEQYF
TGTGCCAGCAGTCCCACAGGAGTTAGCTCCTACGAGCAGTACTTC
>TRBV15|.|TRBJ2-7|TRBD2
CATSVERGGNTYEQYF
TGTGCCACCAGCGTCGAGCGGGGGGGTAACACCTACGAGCAGTACTTC
>TRBV27|.|TRBJ1-6|TRBD1
CASSPNRGQGVGALHF
TGTGCCAGCAGTCCTAACAGGGGACAGGGGGTCGGGGCCCTCCACTTT